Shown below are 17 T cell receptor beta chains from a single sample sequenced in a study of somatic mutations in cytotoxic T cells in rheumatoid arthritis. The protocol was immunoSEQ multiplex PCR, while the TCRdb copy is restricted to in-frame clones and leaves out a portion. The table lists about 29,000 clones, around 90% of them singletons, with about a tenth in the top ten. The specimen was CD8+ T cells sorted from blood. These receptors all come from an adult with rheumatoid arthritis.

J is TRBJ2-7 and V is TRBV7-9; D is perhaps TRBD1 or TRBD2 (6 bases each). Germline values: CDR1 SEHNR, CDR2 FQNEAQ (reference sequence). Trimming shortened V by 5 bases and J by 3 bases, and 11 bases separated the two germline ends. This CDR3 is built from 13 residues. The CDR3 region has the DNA TGTGCCAGCAGCCCGAGGGGGGACTACGAGCAGTACTTC. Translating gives CASSPRGDYEQYF.

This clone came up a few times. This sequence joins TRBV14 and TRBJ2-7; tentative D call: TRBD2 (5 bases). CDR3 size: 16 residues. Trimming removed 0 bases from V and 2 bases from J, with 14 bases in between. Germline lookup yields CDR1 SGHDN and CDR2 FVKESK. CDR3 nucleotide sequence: TGTGCCAGCAGCCAAGATCCCACAGCGGCTGCCTACGAGCAGTACTTC. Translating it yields CASSQDPTAAAYEQYF.

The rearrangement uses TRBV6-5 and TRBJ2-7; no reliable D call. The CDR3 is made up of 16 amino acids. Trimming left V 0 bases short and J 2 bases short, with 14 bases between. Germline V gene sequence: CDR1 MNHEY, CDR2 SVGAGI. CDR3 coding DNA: TGTGCCAGCAGTTACTCGATCCCAGGTACCCCCTACGAGCAGTACTTC. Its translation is CASSYSIPGTPYEQYF.

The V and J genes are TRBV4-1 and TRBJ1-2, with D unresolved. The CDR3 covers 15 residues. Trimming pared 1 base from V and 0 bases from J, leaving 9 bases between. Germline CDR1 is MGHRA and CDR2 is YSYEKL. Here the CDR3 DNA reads TGCGCCAGCAGCCAAGTCAGCGGACCTAACTATGGCTACACCTTC. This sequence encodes CASSQVSGPNYGYTF.

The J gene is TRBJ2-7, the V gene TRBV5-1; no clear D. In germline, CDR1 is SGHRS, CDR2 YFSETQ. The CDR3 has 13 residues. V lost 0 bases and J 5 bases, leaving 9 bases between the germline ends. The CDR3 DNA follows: TGCGCCAGCAGCTTGGAGGCGAGCAACGAGCAGTACTTC. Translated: CASSLEASNEQYF.

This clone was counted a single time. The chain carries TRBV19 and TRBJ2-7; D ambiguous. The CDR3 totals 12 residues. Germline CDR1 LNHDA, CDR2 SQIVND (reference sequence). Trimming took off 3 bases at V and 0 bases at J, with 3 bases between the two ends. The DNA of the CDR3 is TGTGCCAGTAGTATGGGCTCCTACGAGCAGTACTTC. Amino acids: CASSMGSYEQYF.

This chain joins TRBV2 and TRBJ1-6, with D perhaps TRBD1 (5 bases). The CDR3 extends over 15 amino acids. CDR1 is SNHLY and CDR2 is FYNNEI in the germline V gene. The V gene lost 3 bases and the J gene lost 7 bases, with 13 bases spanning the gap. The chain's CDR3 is CASSEVGDVNSPLHF. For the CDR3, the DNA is TGTGCCAGCAGTGAGGTGGGGGATGTGAATTCACCCCTCCACTTT.

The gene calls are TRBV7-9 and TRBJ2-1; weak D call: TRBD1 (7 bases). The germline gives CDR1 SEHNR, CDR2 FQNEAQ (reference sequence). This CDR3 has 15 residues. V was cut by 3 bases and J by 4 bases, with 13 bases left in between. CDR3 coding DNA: TGTGCCAGCAGCTTCAGGGGGGACAGATACAATGAGCAGTTCTTC. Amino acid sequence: CASSFRGDRYNEQFF. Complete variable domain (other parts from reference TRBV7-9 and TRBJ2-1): DTGVSQNPRHKITKRGQNVTFRCDPISEHNRLYWYRQTLGQGPEFLTYFQNEAQLEKSRLLSDRFSAERPKGSFSTLEIQRTEQGDSAMYLCASSFRGDRYNEQFFGPGTRLTVL.

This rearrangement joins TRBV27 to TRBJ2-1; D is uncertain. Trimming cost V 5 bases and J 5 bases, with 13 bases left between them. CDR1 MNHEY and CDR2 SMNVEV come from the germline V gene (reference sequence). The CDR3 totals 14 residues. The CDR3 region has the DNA TGTGCCAGCAGTCCGAACTCTAGAAACAATGAGCAGTTCTTC. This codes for CASSPNSRNNEQFF.

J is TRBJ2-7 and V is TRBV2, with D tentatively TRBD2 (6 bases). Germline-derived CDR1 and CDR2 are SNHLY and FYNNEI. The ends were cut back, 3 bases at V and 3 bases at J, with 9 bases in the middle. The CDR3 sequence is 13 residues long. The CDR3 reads CASSDVGGYEQYF. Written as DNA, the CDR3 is TGTGCCAGCAGTGATGTGGGGGGCTACGAGCAGTACTTC. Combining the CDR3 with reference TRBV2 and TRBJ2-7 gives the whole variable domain EPEVTQTPSHQVTQMGQEVILRCVPISNHLYFYWYRQILGQKVEFLVSFYNNEISEKSEIFDDQFSVERPDGSNFTLKIRSTKLEDSAMYFCASSDVGGYEQYFGPGTRLTVT.

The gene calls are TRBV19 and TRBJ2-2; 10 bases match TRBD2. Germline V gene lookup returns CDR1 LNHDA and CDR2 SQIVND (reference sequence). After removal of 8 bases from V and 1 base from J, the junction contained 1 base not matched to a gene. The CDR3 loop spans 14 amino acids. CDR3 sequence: CASSSGGNTGELFF. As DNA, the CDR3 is TGTGCCAGTTCTAGCGGGGGGAACACCGGGGAGCTGTTTTTT.

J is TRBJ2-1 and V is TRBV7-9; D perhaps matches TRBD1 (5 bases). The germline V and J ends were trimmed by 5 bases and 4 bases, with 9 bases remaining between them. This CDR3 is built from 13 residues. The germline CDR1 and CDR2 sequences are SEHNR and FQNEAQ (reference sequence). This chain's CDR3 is CASSQQEYNEQFF. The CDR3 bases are TGTGCCAGCAGCCAACAGGAGTACAATGAGCAGTTCTTC.

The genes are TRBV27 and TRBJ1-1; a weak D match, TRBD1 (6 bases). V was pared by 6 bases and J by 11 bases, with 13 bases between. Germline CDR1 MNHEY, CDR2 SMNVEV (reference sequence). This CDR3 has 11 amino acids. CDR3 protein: CASSHLGAAFF. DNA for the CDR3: TGTGCCAGCAGCCACCTGGGGGCTGCTTTCTTT.

The CDR3 sequence: CASSPKLAGGDEQFF. CDR3 coding DNA: TGTGCCAGCAGCCCGAAGCTAGCGGGGGGGGATGAGCAGTTCTTC. This sequence joins TRBV6-6 and TRBJ2-1, with 12 bases fitting TRBD2. The CDR3 covers 15 residues. Germline assignment: CDR1 MNHNY and CDR2 SVGAGI (reference sequence). V trimming: 6 bases; J trimming: 8 bases; junction bases outside the gene matches: 8.

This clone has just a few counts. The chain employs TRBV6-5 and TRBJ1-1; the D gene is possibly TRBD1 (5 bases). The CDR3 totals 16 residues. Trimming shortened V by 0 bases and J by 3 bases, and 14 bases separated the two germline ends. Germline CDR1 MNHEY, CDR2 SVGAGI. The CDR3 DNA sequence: TGTGCCAGCAGTTACTCTCCCCAAAGGGGAGACACTGAAGCTTTCTTT. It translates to CASSYSPQRGDTEAFF.

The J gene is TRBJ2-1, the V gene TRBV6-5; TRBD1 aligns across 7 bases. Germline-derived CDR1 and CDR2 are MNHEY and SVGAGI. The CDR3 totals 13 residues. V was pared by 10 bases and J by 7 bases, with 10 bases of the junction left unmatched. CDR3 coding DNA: TGTGCCACTGCCCTAAGGGGGCGGAATGAGCAGTTCTTC. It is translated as CATALRGRNEQFF.

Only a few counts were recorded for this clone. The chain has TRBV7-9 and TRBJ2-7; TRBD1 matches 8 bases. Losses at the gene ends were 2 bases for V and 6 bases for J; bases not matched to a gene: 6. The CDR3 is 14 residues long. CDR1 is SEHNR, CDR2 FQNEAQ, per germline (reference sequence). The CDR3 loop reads CASSLLTGAGEQYF. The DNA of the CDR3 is TGTGCCAGCAGCTTACTGACAGGGGCAGGCGAGCAGTACTTC.